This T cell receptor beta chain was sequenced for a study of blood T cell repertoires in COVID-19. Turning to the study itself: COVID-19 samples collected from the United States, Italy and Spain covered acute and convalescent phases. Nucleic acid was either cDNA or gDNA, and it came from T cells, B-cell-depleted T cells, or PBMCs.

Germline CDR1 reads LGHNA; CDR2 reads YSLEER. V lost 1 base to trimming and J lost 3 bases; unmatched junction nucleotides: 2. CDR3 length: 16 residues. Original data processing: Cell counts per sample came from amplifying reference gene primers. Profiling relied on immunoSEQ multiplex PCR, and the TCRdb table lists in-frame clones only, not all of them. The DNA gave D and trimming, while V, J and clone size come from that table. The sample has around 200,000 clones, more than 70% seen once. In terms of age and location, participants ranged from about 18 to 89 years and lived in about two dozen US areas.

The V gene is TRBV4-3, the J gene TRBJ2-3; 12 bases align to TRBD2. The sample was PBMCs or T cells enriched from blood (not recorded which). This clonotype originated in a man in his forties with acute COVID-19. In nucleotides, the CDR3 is TGCGCCAGCAGCCAAGGACTAGCGGGAGTGACAGATACGCAGTATTTT. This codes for CASSQGLAGVTDTQYF.